This T cell receptor (beta chain) was identified in a study of blood T cells in healthy people across ages (dated by TCRdb to between 2014 and 2017). Study-wide context: In model experiments, template switching captured about one uniquely barcoded TCR beta cDNA molecule for every two T cells. To avoid experimental bias, donors of different ages were spread randomly across the sequencing lanes. Using the same blood draw, the study looked at two additional independent replicas of 1 million unique cDNA reads for two donors, one aged 18 to 30 and the other aged 80 or older. Four age groups were formed from the donors: young (average approximately 15 years), middle-aged (more than 35), aged (62) and long-lived (approximately 80). Age-related changes in TCR beta repertoire diversity were measured in the study by deep sequencing normalized with unique cDNA molecular identifiers. Overall study outcomes, separate from this receptor: Since profiling was done on bulk unsorted PBMCs, naive and antigen-experienced compartments could not be conclusively compared. There was a strong correlation between observed TCR beta diversity and the percentage of naive T cells measured by flow cytometry. As age increased, observed TCR beta diversity per million T cells dropped in a roughly linear way, and a significant reduction was already evident by age approximately 40. Estimates of total diversity based on one million sequenced T cells were considered lower bounds and underestimates. Donor CMV infection status was unknown, potentially confounding age-related changes in expanded clonotypes. The long-lived group showed more naive CD4+ T cells, fewer expanded clones and increased TCR diversity than the aged group, suggesting age selection.

This clonotype has ten or more counts. The specificity of this receptor is unknown. Base-call qualities are not available, and no considerably larger clone is one nucleotide away. Library preparation was by 5' RACE. The sample was run on an Illumina HiSeq 2500. The second PCR ran for about 6 to 11 cycles and used a J-beta primer mix along with a sample-barcoded 5' primer. A unique molecular identifier was introduced onto each TCR beta cDNA molecule by a template-switch 5' adaptor carrying 12 random nucleotides. Each sample yielded at least 2.5 million CDR3-containing paired-end reads. All of the RNA was converted into first-strand cDNA using the Mint cDNA synthesis kit, with a TRBC-specific oligonucleotide serving as the primer. Following uracil-DNA glycosylase treatment, all cDNA underwent a first 18-cycle PCR with the universal primers M1SS and BC2_uni_R. The authors' analysis ran thus. Each sample was normalized by randomly selecting 1 million high-quality reads, each carrying a distinct molecular identifier. Reads sharing molecular identifiers were discarded rather than binned into consensus sequences. MiTCR, with a Q25 quality threshold and the strictest error-elimination algorithm, was used for CDR3 identification, clonotype clustering and error correction. A nonparametric unseen species model with Euler transformation was used to estimate a lower bound on total TCR beta diversity. TCRdb reworked the public reads: Q25 trimming with fastp, MiXCR clone assembly, productive beta chains retained. Rows are unified per CDR3 protein, each entry keeping the most common DNA and genes. The V and J calls come from TCRdb's annotation, not from the publication. This sample comprises about 650,000 distinct CDR3 sequences, roughly 32% of them detected only once. The ten largest clones take up 15% to 19% of the sample.

Donors were about 36 systemically healthy Caucasian individuals from Russia aged roughly 6 to 100 years. Approximately 9.3 milliliters of peripheral blood were collected from each donor into EDTA-treated Vacutainer tubes. PBMCs were isolated by Ficoll-Paque density-gradient centrifugation, with at least 6 million obtained per sample. Trizol reagent was used to extract total RNA from PBMCs, with at least 6 micrograms per sample. For every donor, an aliquot of PBMCs went through flow cytometry to measure the percentages of naive CD45RAhigh/CD27high T cells. In the germline V gene (reference sequence), CDR1 corresponds to SEHNR and CDR2 to FQNEAQ. At the junction V is shortened by 4 bases and J by 3 bases, with 13 bases in between. The CDR3, from cysteine to phenylalanine, totals 14 residues. The sequence is cut down to CDR3 DNA, 42 bases in frame from base 1.

The receptor was isolated from a woman older than 75 in good health. Donor details come from another sample of the same person, matched by shared clones. The receptor chain draws on TRBV7-9 and TRBJ2-7, and the D gene may be TRBD2, 6 bases matching. Sequencing was done on a sample of blood. The DNA is TGTGCCAGCAGCTACCCGGGGGTGGACTACGAGCAGTACTTC. This gives the protein CASSYPGVDYEQYF. The reference TRBV7-9 and TRBJ2-7 proteins fill in what lies around the CDR3, so the full variable domain reads DTGVSQNPRHKITKRGQNVTFRCDPISEHNRLYWYRQTLGQGPEFLTYFQNEAQLEKSRLLSDRFSAERPKGSFSTLEIQRTEQGDSAMYLCASSYPGVDYEQYFGPGTRLTVT.